Given below is one T cell receptor beta chain in context. This sample was taken from a study of blood T cell repertoires in COVID-19. This CDR3 is 14 amino acids long. The V segment lost 0 bases and the J segment 4 bases; nucleotides outside the gene matches: 3. Germline assignment: CDR1 SGHTA and CDR2 FQGNSA. Method: immunoSEQ multiplex PCR; TCRdb's copy keeps in-frame clones and lacks some. The table has tens of thousands of clones, about 79% seen once. The receptor was isolated from a man between 65 and 80 years old with acute or convalescent COVID-19. Sequences were obtained from peripheral blood. The rearrangement uses TRBV7-2 and TRBJ2-7, with 7 bases identical to TRBD2. CDR3: CASSLAGGQYEQYF. The CDR3 DNA follows: TGTGCCAGCAGCTTAGCGGGAGGGCAATACGAGCAGTACTTC.